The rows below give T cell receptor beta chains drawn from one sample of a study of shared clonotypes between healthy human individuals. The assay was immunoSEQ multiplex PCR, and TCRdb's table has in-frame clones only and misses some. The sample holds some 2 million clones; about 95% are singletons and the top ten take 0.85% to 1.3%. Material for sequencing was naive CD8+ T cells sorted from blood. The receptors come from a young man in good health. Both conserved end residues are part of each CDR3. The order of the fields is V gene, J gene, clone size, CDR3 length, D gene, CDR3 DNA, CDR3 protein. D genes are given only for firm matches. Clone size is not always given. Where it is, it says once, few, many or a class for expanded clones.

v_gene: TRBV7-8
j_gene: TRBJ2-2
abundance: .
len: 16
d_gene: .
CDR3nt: TGTGCCAGCAGCTTTGTGGGGGGCGCGGGCACCGGGGAGCTGTTTTTT
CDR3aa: CASSFVGGAGTGELFF

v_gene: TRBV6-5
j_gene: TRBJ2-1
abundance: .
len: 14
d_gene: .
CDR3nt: TGTGCCAGCAGTTACTCGGGTGGGGGGAATGAGCAGTTCTTC
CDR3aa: CASSYSGGGNEQFF

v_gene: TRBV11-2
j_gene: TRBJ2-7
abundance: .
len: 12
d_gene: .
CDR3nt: TGTGCCAGCAGCTTAGAGGGGCTCGAGCAGTACTTC
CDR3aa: CASSLEGLEQYF

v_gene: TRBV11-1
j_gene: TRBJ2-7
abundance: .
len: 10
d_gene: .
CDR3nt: TGTGCCAGCAGCGGTTACGAGCAGTACTTC
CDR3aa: CASSGYEQYF

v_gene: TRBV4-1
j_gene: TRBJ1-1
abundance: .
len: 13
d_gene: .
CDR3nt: TGCGCCAGCAGCCAAGAGTGGGCACCCGAGGCTTTCTTT
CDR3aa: CASSQEWAPEAFF

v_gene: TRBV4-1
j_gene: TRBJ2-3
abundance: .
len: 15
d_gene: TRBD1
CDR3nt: TGCGCCAGCAGCCAAGAAGACAGGGATGGGGATACGCAGTATTTT
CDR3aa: CASSQEDRDGDTQYF

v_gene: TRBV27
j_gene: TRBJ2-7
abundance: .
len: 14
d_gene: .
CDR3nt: TGTGCCAGCAGTTTACAGGGGGGCAGCTACGAGCAGTACTTC
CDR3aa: CASSLQGGSYEQYF

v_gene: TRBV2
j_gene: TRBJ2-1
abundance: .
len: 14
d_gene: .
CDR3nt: TGTGCCAGCAGTGGAGGTGAGCAATACAATGAGCAGTTCTTC
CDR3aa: CASSGGEQYNEQFF

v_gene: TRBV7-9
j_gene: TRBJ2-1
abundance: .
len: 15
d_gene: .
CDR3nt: TGTGCCGTGCCCGGGGGCACGAGCGGTGAGGGTGAGCAGTTCTTC
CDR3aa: CAVPGGTSGEGEQFF

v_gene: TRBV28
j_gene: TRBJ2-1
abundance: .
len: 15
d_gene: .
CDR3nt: TGTGCCAGCAGTTTATCGGGGAGCTCCTACAATGAGCAGTTCTTC
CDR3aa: CASSLSGSSYNEQFF

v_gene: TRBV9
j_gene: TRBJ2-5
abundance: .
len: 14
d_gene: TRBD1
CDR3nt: TGTGCCAGCAGCCCGGACAGGGTCCTAGAGACCCAGTACTTC
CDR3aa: CASSPDRVLETQYF

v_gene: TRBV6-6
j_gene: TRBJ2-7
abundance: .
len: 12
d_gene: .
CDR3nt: TGTGCCAGCGGGGGGACAGTCCTCGAGCAGTACTTC
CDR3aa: CASGGTVLEQYF

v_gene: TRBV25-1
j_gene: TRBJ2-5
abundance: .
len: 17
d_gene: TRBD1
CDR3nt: TGTGCCAGCAGTGAATCCCGAGGGACAGGGGTACAAGAGACCCAGTACTTC
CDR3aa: CASSESRGTGVQETQYF

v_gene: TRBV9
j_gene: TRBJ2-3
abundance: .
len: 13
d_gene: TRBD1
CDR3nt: TGTGCCAGCAGCGGGACAGGGGCAGATACGCAGTATTTT
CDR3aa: CASSGTGADTQYF

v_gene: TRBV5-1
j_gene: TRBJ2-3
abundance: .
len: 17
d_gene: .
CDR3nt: TGCGCCAGCAGCTTGTTATCTTCCGACTATGGAACCGCTACGCAGTATTTT
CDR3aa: CASSLLSSDYGTATQYF

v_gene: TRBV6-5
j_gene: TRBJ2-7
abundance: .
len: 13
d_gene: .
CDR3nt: TGTGCCAGCAGTTACGTGGGCTCCTACGAGCAGTACTTC
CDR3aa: CASSYVGSYEQYF

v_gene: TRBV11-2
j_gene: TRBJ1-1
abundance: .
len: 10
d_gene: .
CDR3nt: TGTGCCAGCAGCCAAGGGGAGGCTTTCTTT
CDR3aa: CASSQGEAFF

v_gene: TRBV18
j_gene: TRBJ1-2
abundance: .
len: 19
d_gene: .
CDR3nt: TGTGCCAGCTCACCCCTTACAGGGCGCAGCCGGGAGGAGTGGTATGGCTACACCTTC
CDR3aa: CASSPLTGRSREEWYGYTF

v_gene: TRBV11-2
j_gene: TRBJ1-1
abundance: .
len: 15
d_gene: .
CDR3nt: TGTGCCAGCAGCTTAGAAGCGGGGGCTCTAGTTGAAGCTTTCTTT
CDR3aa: CASSLEAGALVEAFF

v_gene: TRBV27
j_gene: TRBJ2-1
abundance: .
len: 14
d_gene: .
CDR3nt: TGTGCCAGCAGCAGATCAGGAACCCCCAATGAGCAGTTCTTC
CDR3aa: CASSRSGTPNEQFF

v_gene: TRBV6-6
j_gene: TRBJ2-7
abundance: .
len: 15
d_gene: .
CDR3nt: TGTGCCAGCAGTACCCTGGCCCAGGGTGCCTACGAGCAGTACTTC
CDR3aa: CASSTLAQGAYEQYF

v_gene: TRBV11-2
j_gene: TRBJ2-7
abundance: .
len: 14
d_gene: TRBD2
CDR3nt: TGTGCCAGCAGCTTAGATGGACTAGCAGACGAGCAGTACTTC
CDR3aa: CASSLDGLADEQYF

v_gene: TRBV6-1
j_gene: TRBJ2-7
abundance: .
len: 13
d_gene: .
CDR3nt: TGTGCCAGCAGTGAAACCTTGGTCTACGAGCAGTACTTC
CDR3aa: CASSETLVYEQYF

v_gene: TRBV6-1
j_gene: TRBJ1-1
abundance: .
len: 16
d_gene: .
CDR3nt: TGTGCCAGCAGTGACCCCCCAGGGGCGATTATGACTGAAGCTTTCTTT
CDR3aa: CASSDPPGAIMTEAFF

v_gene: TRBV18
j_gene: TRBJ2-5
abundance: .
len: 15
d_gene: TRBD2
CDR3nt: TGTGCCAGCTCATCCCCTAGCGGGAGAGAAGAGACCCAGTACTTC
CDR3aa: CASSSPSGREETQYF

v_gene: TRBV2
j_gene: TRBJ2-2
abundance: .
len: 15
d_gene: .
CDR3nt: TGTGCCAGCAGTGAGCTTTTTGGTGACACCGGGGAGCTGTTTTTT
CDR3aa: CASSELFGDTGELFF

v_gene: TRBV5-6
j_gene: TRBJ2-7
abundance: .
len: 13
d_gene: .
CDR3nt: TGTGCCAGCAGCTTGGGGTCAAGCTACGAGCAGTACTTC
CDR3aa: CASSLGSSYEQYF

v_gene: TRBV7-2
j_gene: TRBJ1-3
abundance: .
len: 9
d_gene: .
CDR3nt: TGTGCCAGCAGCTTCACCATATATTTT
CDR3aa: CASSFTIYF

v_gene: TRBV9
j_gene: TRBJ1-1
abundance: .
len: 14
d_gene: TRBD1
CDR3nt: TGTGCCAGCAGCCCGGGACAGGGGATCACTGAAGCTTTCTTT
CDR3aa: CASSPGQGITEAFF

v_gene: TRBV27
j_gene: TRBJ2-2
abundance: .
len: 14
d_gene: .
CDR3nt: TGTGCCAGCAGTTTGGATCCCTCGCCCGGGGAGCTGTTTTTT
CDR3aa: CASSLDPSPGELFF

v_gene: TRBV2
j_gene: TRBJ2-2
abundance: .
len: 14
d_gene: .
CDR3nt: TGTGCCAGCAGGGGGAAAGGGCCCACCGGGGAGCTGTTTTTT
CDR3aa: CASRGKGPTGELFF

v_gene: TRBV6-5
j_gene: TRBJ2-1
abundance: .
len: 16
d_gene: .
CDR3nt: TGTGCCAGCAGTTTACAGCCTGACTCCTCCTACAATGAGCAGTTCTTC
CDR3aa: CASSLQPDSSYNEQFF

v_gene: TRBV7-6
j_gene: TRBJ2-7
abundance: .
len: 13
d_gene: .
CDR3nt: TGTGCCAGCAGCTTAGCGGGCGGCGGCGAGCAGTACTTC
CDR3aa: CASSLAGGGEQYF

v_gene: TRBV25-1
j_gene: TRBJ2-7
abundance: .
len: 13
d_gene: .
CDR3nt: TGTGCCAGCAGTGCAGTGGAGGCTTCCGAGCAGTACTTC
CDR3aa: CASSAVEASEQYF

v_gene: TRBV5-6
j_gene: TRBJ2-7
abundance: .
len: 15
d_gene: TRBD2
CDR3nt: TGTGCCAGCAGCCAGACTAGCGATAGCTCCTACGAGCAGTACTTC
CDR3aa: CASSQTSDSSYEQYF

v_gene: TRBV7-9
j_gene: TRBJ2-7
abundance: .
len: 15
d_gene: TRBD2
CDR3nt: TGTGCCAGCAGCCTCGGACTAGCGGGGACCTACGAGCAGTACTTC
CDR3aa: CASSLGLAGTYEQYF

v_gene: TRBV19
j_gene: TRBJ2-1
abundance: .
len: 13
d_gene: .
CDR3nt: TGTGCCAGTAGTCCCCAACTAGCTGGTGAGCAGTTCTTC
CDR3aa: CASSPQLAGEQFF

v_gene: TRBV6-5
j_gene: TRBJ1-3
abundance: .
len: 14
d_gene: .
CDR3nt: TGTGCCAGCAGTTACTCGAGGCCTGGAAACACCATATATTTT
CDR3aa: CASSYSRPGNTIYF

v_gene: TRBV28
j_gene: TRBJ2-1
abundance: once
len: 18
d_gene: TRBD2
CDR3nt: TGTGCCAGCAGTTTGGTCCGACTAGCGGGGGGCCTCTACAATGAGCAGTTCTTC
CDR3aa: CASSLVRLAGGLYNEQFF

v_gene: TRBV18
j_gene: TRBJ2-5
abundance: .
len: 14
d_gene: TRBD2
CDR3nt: TGTGCCAGCTCACCTGCGGGGGAGCAAGAGACCCAGTACTTC
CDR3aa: CASSPAGEQETQYF

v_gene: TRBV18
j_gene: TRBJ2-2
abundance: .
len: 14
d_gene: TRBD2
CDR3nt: TGTGCCAGCTCACCACCGGGGGGGACCGGGGAGCTGTTTTTT
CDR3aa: CASSPPGGTGELFF

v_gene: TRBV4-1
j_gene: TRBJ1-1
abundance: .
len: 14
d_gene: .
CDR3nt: TGCGCCAGCAGCCAAGGTCAGGTGAACACTGAAGCTTTCTTT
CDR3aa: CASSQGQVNTEAFF

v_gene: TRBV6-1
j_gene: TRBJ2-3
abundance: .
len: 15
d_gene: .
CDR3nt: TGTGCCAGCAGTGAAAGCCCTGGCCCCACAGATACGCAGTATTTT
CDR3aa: CASSESPGPTDTQYF

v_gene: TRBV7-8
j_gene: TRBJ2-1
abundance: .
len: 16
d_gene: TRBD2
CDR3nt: TGTGCCAGCAGCTTTACGACTAGCGGGGGGCACAATGAGCAGTTCTTC
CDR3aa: CASSFTTSGGHNEQFF

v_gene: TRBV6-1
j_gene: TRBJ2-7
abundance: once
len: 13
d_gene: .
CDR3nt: TGTGCCATCCTCACCAGCCTCTCCTACGAGCAGTACTTC
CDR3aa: CAILTSLSYEQYF

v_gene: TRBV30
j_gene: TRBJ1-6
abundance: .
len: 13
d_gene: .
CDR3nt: TGTGCCTGGAGTGTACAGGGAAGTTCACCCCTCCACTTT
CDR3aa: CAWSVQGSSPLHF

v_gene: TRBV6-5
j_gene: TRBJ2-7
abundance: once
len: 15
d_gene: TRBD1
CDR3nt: TGTGCCAGCAGTAAGGGACAGGGATATTTTTACGAGCAGTACTTC
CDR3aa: CASSKGQGYFYEQYF

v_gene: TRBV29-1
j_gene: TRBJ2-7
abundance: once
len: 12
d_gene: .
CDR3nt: TGCAGCGTTGGCAGCATGGGGTTGGAGCAGTACTTC
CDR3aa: CSVGSMGLEQYF

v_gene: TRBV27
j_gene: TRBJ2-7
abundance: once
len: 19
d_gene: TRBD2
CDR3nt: TGTGCCAGCAGTTCCTACTCGGGGACTAGCGGAAAAAACCCCTACGAGCAGTACTTC
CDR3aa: CASSSYSGTSGKNPYEQYF

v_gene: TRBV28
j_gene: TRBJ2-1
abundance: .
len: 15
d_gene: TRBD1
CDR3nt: TGTGCCAGCAGTTTCGGACAGGGGGCAGTAAATGAGCAGTTCTTC
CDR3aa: CASSFGQGAVNEQFF

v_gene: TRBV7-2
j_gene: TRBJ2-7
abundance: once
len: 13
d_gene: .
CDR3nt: TGTGCCAGCAGCTCTCGTGGCCCCTACGAGCAGTACTTC
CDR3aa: CASSSRGPYEQYF

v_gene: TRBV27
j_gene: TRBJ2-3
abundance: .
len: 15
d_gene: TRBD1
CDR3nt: TGTGCCAGCAGTTCCATACAGGGGGTCACAGATACGCAGTATTTT
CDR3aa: CASSSIQGVTDTQYF

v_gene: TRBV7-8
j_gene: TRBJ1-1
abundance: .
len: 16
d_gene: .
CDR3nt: TGTGCCAGCAGCTTAAGCTCCGGGGTTTTTTTCACTGAAGCTTTCTTT
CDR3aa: CASSLSSGVFFTEAFF

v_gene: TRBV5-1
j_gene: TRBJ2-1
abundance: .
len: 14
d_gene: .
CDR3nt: TGCGCCAGCAGCTTGGCGCCAGACTACAATGAGCAGTTCTTC
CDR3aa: CASSLAPDYNEQFF

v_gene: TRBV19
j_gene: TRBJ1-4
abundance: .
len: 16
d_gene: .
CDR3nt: TGTGCCAGTAGTACCGCATCGCAGGGGCTTAATGAAAAACTGTTTTTT
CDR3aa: CASSTASQGLNEKLFF

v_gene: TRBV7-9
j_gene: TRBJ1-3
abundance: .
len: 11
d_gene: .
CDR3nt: TGTGCCAGCAACCCAGGAAACACCATATATTTT
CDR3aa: CASNPGNTIYF